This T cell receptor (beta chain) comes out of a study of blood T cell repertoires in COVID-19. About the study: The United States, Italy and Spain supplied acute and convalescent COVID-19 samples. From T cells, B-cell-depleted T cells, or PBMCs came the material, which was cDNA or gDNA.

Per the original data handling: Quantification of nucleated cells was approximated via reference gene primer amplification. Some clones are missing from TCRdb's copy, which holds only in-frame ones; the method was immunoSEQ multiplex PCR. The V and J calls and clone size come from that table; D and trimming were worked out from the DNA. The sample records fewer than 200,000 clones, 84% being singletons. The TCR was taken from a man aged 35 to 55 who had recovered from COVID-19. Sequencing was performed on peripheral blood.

DNA of the CDR3: TGCGCCAGCAGCCACCGTTTTCAGGGAAATTATTCACCCCTCCACTTT. Translation: CASSHRFQGNYSPLHF. The rearrangement links TRBV4-1 to TRBJ1-6, with TRBD1 as a possible D gene (5 bases). The germline gives CDR1 MGHRA, CDR2 YSYEKL. With 3 bases removed from V and 8 bases from J, the gap between germline ends came to 17 bases. CDR3 length: 16 amino acids.